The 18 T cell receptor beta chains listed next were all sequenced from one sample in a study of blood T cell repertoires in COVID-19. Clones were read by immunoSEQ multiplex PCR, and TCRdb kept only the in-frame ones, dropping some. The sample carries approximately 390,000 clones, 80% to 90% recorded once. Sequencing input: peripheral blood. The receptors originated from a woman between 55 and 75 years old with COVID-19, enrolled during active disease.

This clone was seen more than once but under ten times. The CDR3 sequence: CARSGQGSTEAFF. The CDR3 DNA is TGTGCCAGGTCAGGGCAGGGGAGCACTGAAGCTTTCTTT. The chain is built from TRBV2 and TRBJ1-1; D may be TRBD1 (6 bases). V lost 9 bases to trimming and J lost 4 bases, with 15 bases between them. The germline gives CDR1 SNHLY, CDR2 FYNNEI. The CDR3 totals 13 residues.

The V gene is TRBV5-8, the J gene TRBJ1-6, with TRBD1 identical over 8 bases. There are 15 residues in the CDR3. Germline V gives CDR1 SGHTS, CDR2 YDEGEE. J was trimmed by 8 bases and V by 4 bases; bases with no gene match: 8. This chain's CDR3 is CASSPRTGLDSPLHF. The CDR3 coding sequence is TGTGCCAGCAGCCCTCGGACAGGGCTTGATTCACCCCTCCACTTT.

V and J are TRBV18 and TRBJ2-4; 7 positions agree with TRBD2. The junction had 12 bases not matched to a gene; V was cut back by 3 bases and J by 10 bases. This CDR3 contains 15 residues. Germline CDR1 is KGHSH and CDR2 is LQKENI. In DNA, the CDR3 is TGTGCCAGCTCACCGGGGGGGTCGGCGGAAGGGATTCAGTACTTC. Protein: CASSPGGSAEGIQYF.

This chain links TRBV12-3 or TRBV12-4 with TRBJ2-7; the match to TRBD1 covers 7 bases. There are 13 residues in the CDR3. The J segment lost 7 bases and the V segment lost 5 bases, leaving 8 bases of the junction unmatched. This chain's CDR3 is CASSGQVSWEQYF. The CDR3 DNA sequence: TGTGCCAGCAGTGGACAGGTTAGCTGGGAGCAGTACTTC.

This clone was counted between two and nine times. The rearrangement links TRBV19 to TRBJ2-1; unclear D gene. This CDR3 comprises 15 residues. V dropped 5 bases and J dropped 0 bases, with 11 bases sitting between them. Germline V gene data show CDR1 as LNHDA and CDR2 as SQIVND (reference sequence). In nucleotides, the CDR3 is TGTGCCAGTAGTCCACAACCAAGCTCCTACAATGAGCAGTTCTTC. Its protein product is CASSPQPSSYNEQFF. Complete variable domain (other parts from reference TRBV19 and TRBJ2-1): DGGITQSPKYLFRKEGQNVTLSCEQNLNHDAMYWYRQDPGQGLRLIYYSQIVNDFQKGDIAEGYSVSREKKESFPLTVTSAQKNPTAFYLCASSPQPSSYNEQFFGPGTRLTVL.

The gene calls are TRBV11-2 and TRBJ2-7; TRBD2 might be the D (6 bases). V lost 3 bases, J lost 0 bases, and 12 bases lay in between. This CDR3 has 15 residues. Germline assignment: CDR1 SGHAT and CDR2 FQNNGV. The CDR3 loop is CASSLRAGYSYEQYF. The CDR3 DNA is TGTGCCAGCAGCTTGCGTGCGGGATACTCCTACGAGCAGTACTTC.

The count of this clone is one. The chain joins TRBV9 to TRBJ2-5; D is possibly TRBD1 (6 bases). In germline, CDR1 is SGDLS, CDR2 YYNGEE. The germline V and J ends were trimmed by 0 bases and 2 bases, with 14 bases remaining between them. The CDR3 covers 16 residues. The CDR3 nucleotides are TGTGCCAGCAGCGTAGACCAGGGGCTTTTTCAAGAGACCCAGTACTTC. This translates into CASSVDQGLFQETQYF.

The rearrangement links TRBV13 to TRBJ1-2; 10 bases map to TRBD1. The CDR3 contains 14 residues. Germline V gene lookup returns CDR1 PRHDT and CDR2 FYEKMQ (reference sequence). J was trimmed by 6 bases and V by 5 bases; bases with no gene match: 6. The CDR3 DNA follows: TGTGCCAGCAGCCGGGGACAGGGGAACGATGGCTACACCTTC. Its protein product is CASSRGQGNDGYTF. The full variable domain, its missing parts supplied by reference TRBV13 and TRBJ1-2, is AAGVIQSPRHLIKEKRETATLKCYPIPRHDTVYWYQQGPGQDPQFLISFYEKMQSDKGSIPDRFSAQQFSDYHSELNMSSLELGDSALYFCASSRGQGNDGYTFGSGTRLTVV.

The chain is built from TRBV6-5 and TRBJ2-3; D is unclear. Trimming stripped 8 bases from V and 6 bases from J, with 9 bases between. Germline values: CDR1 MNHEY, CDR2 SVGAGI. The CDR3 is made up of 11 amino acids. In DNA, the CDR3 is TGTGCCAGCGGTAGCTCGGATACGCAGTATTTT. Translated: CASGSSDTQYF.

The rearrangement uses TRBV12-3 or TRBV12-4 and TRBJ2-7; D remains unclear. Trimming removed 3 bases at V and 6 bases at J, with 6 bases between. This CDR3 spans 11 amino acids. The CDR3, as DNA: TGTGCCAGCAGTTTTTACTCCGAGCAGTACTTC. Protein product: CASSFYSEQYF.

The CDR3 here is CASSIGAGRKFPHGYTF. DNA for the CDR3: TGTGCCAGTAGTATTGGGGCGGGGCGGAAGTTCCCCCATGGCTACACCTTC. The rearrangement joins TRBV19 to TRBJ1-2; the D gene is possibly TRBD1 (5 bases). CDR1 LNHDA and CDR2 SQIVND come from the germline V gene (reference sequence). The CDR3 runs 17 residues. Trimming left V 3 bases short and J 6 bases short, with 23 bases between.

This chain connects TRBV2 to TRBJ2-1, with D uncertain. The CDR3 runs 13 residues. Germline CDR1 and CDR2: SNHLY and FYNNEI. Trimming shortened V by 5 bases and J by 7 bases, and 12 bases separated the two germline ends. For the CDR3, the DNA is TGTGCCAGCAGTCTTATCCCTTTGAATGAGCAGTTCTTC. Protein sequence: CASSLIPLNEQFF.

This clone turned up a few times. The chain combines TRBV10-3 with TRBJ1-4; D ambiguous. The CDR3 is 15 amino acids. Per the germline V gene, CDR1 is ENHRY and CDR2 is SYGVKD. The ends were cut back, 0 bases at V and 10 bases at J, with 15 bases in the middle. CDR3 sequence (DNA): TGTGCCATCAGTGAGTCGTTCGGTTTAGAGGGAAAACTGTTTTTT. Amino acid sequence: CAISESFGLEGKLFF.

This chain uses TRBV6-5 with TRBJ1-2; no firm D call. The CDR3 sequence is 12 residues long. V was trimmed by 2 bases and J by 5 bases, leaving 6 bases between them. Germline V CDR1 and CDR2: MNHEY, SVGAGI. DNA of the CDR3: TGTGCCAGCAGTTACGCGGGTTATGGCTACACCTTC. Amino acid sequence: CASSYAGYGYTF.

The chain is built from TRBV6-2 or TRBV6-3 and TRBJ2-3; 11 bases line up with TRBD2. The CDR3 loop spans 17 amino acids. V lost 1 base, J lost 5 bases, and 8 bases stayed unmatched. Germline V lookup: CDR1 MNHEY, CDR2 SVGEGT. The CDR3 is CASSYWLASGGRDTQYF. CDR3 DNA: TGTGCCAGCAGTTACTGGTTGGCTAGCGGGGGGAGAGATACGCAGTATTTT.

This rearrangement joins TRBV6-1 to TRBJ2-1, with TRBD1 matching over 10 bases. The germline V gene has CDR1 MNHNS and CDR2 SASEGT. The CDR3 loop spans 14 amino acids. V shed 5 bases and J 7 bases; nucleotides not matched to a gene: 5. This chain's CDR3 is CASSRGTGVNEQFF. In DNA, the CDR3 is TGTGCCAGCAGTCGCGGGACAGGGGTGAATGAGCAGTTCTTC.

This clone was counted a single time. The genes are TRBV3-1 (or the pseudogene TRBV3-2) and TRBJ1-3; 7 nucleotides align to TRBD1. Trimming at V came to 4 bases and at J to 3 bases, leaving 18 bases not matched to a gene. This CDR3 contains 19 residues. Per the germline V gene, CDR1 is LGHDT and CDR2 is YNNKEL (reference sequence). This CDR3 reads CASSPRDRAYSLHGNTIYF. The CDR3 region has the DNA TGTGCCAGCAGCCCACGGGACAGAGCCTATTCACTCCATGGAAACACCATATATTTT.

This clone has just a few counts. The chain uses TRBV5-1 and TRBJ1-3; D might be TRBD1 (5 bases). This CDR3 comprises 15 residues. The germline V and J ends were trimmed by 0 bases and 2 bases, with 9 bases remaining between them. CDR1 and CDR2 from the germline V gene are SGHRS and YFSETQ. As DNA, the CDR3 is TGCGCCAGCAGCTTGGATTCAGGGACTGGAAACACCATATATTTT. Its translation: CASSLDSGTGNTIYF.